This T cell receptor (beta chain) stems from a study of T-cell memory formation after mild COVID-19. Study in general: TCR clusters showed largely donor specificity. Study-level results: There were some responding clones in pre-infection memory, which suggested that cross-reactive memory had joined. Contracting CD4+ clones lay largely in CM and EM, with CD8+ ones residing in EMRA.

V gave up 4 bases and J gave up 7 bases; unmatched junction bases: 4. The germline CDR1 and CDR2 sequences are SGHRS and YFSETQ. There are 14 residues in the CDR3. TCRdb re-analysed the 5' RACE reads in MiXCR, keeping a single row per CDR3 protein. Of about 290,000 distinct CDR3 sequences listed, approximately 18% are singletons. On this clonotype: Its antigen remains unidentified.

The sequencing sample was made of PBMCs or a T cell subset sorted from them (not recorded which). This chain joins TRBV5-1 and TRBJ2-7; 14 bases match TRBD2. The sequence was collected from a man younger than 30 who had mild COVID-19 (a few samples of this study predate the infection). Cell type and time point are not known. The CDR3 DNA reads TGCGCCAGCAGCCCCGGACTAGCGGGGGGTGAGCAGTACGTC. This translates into CASSPGLAGGEQYV.